Listed below are T cell receptor beta chains from one sample, sequenced in a study of Ad26.COV2.S vaccination and SARS-CoV-2 variants. Generated by immunoSEQ multiplex PCR, the TCRdb table keeps only in-frame clones and is missing some. Of about 440,000 clones listed, about 92% were seen once; the top ten hold around 4.5%. The sequences come from peripheral blood, collected in a trial of Ad26.COV2.S vaccine versus placebo. The receptors were sampled from a person aged 18-60 years who received the Ad26.COV2.S COVID-19 vaccine or a placebo. CDR3s include the opening cysteine and the closing phenylalanine or tryptophan. The order of the fields is clone size, V gene, D gene, CDR3 length, J gene, CDR3 DNA, CDR3 protein. A D gene is named only where the DNA matches it firmly. Some rows mark clone size as missing; the rest say once, few, many or name a class of expanded clone.

>.|TRBV18|.|17|TRBJ2-1
TGTGCCAGCTCACCACTGGGAACGGCGATGTACTACAATGAGCAGTTCTTC
CASSPLGTAMYYNEQFF
>once|TRBV4-3|TRBD2|15|TRBJ2-1
TGCGCCAGCAGCCTTCTAGCGGGAGGGAACAATGAGCAGTTCTTC
CASSLLAGGNNEQFF
>once|TRBV7-2|.|14|TRBJ2-1
TGTGCCAGCAGCTTAGATGGGCCTGCGGTTGAGCAGTTCTTC
CASSLDGPAVEQFF
>.|TRBV4-2|.|14|TRBJ2-7
TGTGCCAGCAGCCAAGCTACTGGGAACTACGAGCAGTACTTC
CASSQATGNYEQYF
>.|TRBV30|.|13|TRBJ1-4
TGTGCCTGGAGTGGCCACAGAGAGGAAAAACTGTTTTTT
CAWSGHREEKLFF
>.|TRBV4-3|.|14|TRBJ1-5
TGCGCCAGCAGCCAAGATGGGGAAGATCAGCCCCAGCATTTT
CASSQDGEDQPQHF
>once|TRBV7-9|TRBD2|17|TRBJ2-7
TGTGCCAGCAGCTCGCCACTAGCGGGTGACTTTACCTACGAGCAGTACTTC
CASSSPLAGDFTYEQYF
>.|TRBV7-2|.|12|TRBJ1-5
TGTGCCAGCAGCTTAGGGTTTCAGCCCCAGCATTTT
CASSLGFQPQHF
>.|TRBV6-4|TRBD1|15|TRBJ2-7
TGTGCCAGCAGTGACTCGAATGGGACAGGGGACGAGCAGTACTTC
CASSDSNGTGDEQYF
>.|TRBV28|.|15|TRBJ2-5
TGTGCCAGCAGTCCGCGACTCGGCTTCCAAGAGACCCAGTACTTC
CASSPRLGFQETQYF
>.|TRBV15|TRBD1|15|TRBJ1-6
TGTGCCACCAGCCTCCCGACAGGGGGATTTTCACCCCTCCACTTT
CATSLPTGGFSPLHF
>once|TRBV15|TRBD2|19|TRBJ2-2
TGTGCCACCTCCGGACAGGGCGGACTAGCGGGATTTAACACCGGGGAGCTGTTTTTT
CATSGQGGLAGFNTGELFF
>.|TRBV28|TRBD1|14|TRBJ1-2
TGTGCCAGCAGTCCAGGGACAGGGGACTATGGCTACACCTTC
CASSPGTGDYGYTF
>.|TRBV23-1|.|13|TRBJ1-5
TGCGCCAGCAGTCAAGATAGCAATCAGCCCCAGCATTTT
CASSQDSNQPQHF
>.|TRBV11-3|TRBD1|14|TRBJ2-2
TGTGCCAGCCGGGACAGGGGGAACACCGGGGAGCTGTTTTTT
CASRDRGNTGELFF
>.|TRBV5-1|.|16|TRBJ2-1
TGCGCCAGCAGCTTGATCCCGCGGGATTCCTACAATGAGCAGTTCTTC
CASSLIPRDSYNEQFF